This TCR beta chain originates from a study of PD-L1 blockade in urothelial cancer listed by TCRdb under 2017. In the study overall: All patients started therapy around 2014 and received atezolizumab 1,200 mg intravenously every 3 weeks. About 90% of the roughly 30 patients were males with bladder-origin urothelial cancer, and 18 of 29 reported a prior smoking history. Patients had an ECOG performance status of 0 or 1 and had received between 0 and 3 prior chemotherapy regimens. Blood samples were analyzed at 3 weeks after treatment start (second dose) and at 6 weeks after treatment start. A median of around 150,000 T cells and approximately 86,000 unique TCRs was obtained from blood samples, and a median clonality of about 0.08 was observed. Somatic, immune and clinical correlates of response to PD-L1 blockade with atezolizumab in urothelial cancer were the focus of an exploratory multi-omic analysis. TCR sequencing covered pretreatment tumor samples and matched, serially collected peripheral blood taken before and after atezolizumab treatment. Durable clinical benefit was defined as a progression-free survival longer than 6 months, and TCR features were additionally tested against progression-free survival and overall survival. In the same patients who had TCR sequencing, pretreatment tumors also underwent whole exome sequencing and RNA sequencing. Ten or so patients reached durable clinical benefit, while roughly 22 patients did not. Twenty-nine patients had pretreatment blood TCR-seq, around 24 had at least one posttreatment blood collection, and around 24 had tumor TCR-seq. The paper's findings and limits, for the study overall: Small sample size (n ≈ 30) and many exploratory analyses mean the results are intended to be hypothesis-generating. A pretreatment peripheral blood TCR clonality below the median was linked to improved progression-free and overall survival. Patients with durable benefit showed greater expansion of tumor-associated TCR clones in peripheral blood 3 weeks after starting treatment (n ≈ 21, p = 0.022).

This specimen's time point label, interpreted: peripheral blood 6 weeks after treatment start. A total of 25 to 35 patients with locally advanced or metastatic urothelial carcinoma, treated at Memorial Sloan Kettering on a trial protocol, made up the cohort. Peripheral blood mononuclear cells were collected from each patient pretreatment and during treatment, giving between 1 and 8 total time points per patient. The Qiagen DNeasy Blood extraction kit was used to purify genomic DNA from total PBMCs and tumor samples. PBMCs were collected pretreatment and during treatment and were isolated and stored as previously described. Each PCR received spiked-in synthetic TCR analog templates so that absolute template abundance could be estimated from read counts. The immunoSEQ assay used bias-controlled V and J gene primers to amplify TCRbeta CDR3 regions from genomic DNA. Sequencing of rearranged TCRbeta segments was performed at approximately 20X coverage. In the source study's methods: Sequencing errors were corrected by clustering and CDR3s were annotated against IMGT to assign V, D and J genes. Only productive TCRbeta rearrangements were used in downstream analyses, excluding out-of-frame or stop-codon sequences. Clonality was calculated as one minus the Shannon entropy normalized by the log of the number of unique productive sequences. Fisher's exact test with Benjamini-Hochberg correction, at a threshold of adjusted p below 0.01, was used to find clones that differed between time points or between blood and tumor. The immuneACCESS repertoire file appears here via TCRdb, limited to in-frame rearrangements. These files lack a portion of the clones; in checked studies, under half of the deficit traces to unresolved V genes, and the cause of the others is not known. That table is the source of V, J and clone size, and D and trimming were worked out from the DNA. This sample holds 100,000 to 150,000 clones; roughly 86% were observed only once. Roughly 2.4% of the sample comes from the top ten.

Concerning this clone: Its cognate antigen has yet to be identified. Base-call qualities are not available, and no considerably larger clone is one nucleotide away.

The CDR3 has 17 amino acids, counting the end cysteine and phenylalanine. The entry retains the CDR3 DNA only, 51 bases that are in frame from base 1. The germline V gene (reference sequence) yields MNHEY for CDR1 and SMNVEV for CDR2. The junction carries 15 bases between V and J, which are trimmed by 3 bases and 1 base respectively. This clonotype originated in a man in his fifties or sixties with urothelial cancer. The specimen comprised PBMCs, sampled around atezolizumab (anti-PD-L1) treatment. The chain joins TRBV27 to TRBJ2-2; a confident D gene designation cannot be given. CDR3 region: CASSFPGLPENTGELFF. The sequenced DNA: TGTGCCAGCAGTTTCCCGGGTCTCCCTGAGAACACCGGGGAGCTGTTTTTT.